One sample yielded the 11 T cell receptor beta chains listed below, sequenced in a study of PD-L1 blockade in urothelial cancer. Using immunoSEQ multiplex PCR, the repertoire was profiled, and TCRdb retains in-frame clones only, with some absent. Among some 30,000 clones listed, more than 85% were seen once. Sample: PBMCs, taken around atezolizumab (anti-PD-L1) treatment. Receptors originate from a man aged 45-65 years with urothelial cancer.

The V call is TRBV7-8, the J call TRBJ1-5; D remains ambiguous. Per the germline V gene, CDR1 is SGHVS and CDR2 is FQNEAQ. The CDR3 is 16 amino acids. The V end was cut by 2 bases, the J end by 3 bases, with 14 bases between. The CDR3 sequence is CASSLLGRTINQPQHF. CDR3 nucleotide sequence: TGTGCCAGCAGCTTATTGGGCAGAACAATCAATCAGCCCCAGCATTTT. Using reference TRBV7-8 and TRBJ1-5 for the parts outside the CDR3, the full variable domain is GAGVSQSPRYKVAKRGQDVALRCDPISGHVSLFWYQQALGQGPEFLTYFQNEAQLDKSGLPSDRFFAERPEGSVSTLKIQRTQQEDSAVYLCASSLLGRTINQPQHFGDGTRLSIL.

V gene TRBV28 combines with J gene TRBJ2-3; D call uncertain. The CDR3 is 11 residues long. Per the germline V gene, CDR1 is MDHEN and CDR2 is SYDVKM. The CDR3 nucleotides are TGTGCATTACGCCGAGGAAATACGCAGTATTTT. This encodes CALRRGNTQYF.

The chain employs TRBV29-1 and TRBJ2-7; tentative D call: TRBD2 (6 bases). V dropped 4 bases and J dropped 7 bases, with 11 bases sitting between them. The germline CDR1 and CDR2 sequences are SQVTM and ANQGSEA. The CDR3 extends over 11 amino acids. CDR3 nucleotides: TGCAGCGTTGTAGGGGCGGGGGAGCAGTACTTC. The encoded protein is CSVVGAGEQYF.

The J gene is TRBJ1-2, the V gene TRBV5-5; 10 bases are shared with TRBD1. The CDR3 spans 14 residues. With V trimmed by 3 bases and J by 3 bases, 2 bases remained unmatched. CDR1 and CDR2 from the germline V gene are SGHKS and YYEKEE (reference sequence). This chain's CDR3 is CASSWDRGDYGYTF. The CDR3 coding sequence is TGTGCCAGCAGCTGGGACAGGGGTGACTATGGCTACACCTTC.

This chain connects TRBV4-3 to TRBJ1-2, with 7 bases matching TRBD1. The germline gives CDR1 LGHNA, CDR2 YSLEER. The trim removed 0 bases at V and 7 bases at J, leaving 5 bases unmatched. This CDR3 contains 14 residues. Written as DNA, the CDR3 is TGCGCCAGCAGCCAAGAGAAGGCAGGGGGTGGCTACACCTTC. It encodes CASSQEKAGGGYTF.

J is TRBJ2-1 and V is TRBV30; 10 bases map to TRBD2. V gave up 1 base and J gave up 5 bases; unmatched junction bases: 14. This CDR3 spans 18 amino acids. CDR1 GTSNPN and CDR2 SVGIG come from the germline V gene (reference sequence). DNA of the CDR3: TGTGCCTGGAGTGCTCTTAAAGCGGGAGGGCCTCTGAACAATGAGCAGTTCTTC. Encoded protein: CAWSALKAGGPLNNEQFF.

This clone was seen more than once but under ten times. The chain recombines TRBV6-5 with TRBJ2-5; D unclear. Germline values: CDR1 MNHEY, CDR2 SVGAGI. The length of the CDR3 is 15 residues. Trimming removed 4 bases at V and 1 base at J, with 13 bases between. The CDR3 loop is CASSSPLGPQETQYF. The CDR3 DNA sequence: TGTGCCAGCAGTTCCCCCCTGGGCCCCCAAGAGACCCAGTACTTC.

This chain links TRBV2 with TRBJ2-3; TRBD2 matches 7 bases. The ends lost 6 bases at V and 1 base at J; junction bases unmatched: 1. Germline lookup yields CDR1 SNHLY and CDR2 FYNNEI. The CDR3 length is 13 residues. The CDR3 DNA sequence: TGTGCCAGCAGCCTAGCGGGCACAGATACGCAGTATTTT. Translating gives CASSLAGTDTQYF.

This clone was counted once. The chain joins TRBV9 to TRBJ2-4; 7 positions agree with TRBD1. V shed 0 bases and J 7 bases; nucleotides not matched to a gene: 7. The length of the CDR3 is 15 residues. The germline V gene encodes CDR1 SGDLS and CDR2 YYNGEE. The CDR3 protein is CASSVEGAGSNIQYF. The CDR3 DNA reads as TGTGCCAGCAGCGTAGAGGGGGCCGGGTCCAACATTCAGTACTTC.

This chain connects TRBV30 to TRBJ1-5, with 9 bases that match TRBD1. The CDR3 sequence is 13 residues long. The germline V gene encodes CDR1 GTSNPN and CDR2 SVGIG (reference sequence). The trim removed 4 bases at V and 6 bases at J, leaving 4 bases unmatched. As DNA, the CDR3 is TGTGCCTGGAACAGGGGGCCGGTTCAGCCCCAGCATTTT. The encoded protein is CAWNRGPVQPQHF.

The J gene is TRBJ2-1, the V gene TRBV5-1; 8 positions agree with TRBD2. Germline values: CDR1 SGHRS, CDR2 YFSETQ. The length of the CDR3 is 14 residues. V gave up 7 bases and J gave up 4 bases; unmatched junction bases: 7. CDR3 amino acids: CASVKRGQYNEQFF. CDR3 nucleotides: TGCGCCAGCGTGAAGCGGGGGCAATACAATGAGCAGTTCTTC.